The 25 T cell receptor beta chains listed next were all sequenced from one sample in a study of identifying expanded T cells in peripheral blood. The protocol was immunoSEQ multiplex PCR, while the TCRdb copy is restricted to in-frame clones and leaves out a portion. Of about 110,000 clones listed, 88% are singletons. Sample: blood. These receptors were obtained from a person aged 18-70 years in good health.

The V gene is TRBV5-1, the J gene TRBJ2-3, with 15 bases lining up with TRBD2. Germline trimming cut 10 bases from V and 2 bases from J; bases unmatched to any gene: 2. Germline V gene sequence: CDR1 SGHRS, CDR2 YFSETQ. The CDR3 sequence is 14 residues long. CDR3 sequence (DNA): TGCGCCGGGACTAGCGGGGGGCCCACAGATACGCAGTATTTT. Protein sequence: CAGTSGGPTDTQYF.

The rearrangement uses TRBV11-3 and TRBJ2-3; TRBD2 might be the D (5 bases). Per the germline V gene, CDR1 is SGHNT and CDR2 is YENEEA. The V end lost 1 base, the J end lost 2 bases, and 7 bases lay between the germline ends. CDR3 length equals 14 residues. The CDR3 loop reads CASSLAGVTDTQYF. CDR3 in DNA: TGTGCCAGCAGCTTAGCCGGGGTCACAGATACGCAGTATTTT.

The rearrangement links TRBV27 to TRBJ2-7; 16 positions match TRBD2. CDR1 and CDR2 from the germline V gene are MNHEY and SMNVEV (reference sequence). The J segment lost 6 bases and the V segment lost 6 bases, leaving 11 bases of the junction unmatched. The CDR3 covers 17 residues. CDR3 DNA sequence: TGTGCCAGCAGGCGCCCGGGACTAGCGGGAGGGCCCAGCGAGCAGTACTTC. It codes for CASRRPGLAGGPSEQYF.

This chain connects TRBV18 to TRBJ2-3; 10 positions agree with TRBD2. The CDR3 loop spans 16 amino acids. The germline gives CDR1 KGHSH, CDR2 LQKENI. V shed 3 bases and J 1 base; nucleotides not matched to a gene: 4. The CDR3 spells CASSPSGGAGTDTQYF. CDR3 DNA sequence: TGTGCCAGCTCACCGAGCGGGGGGGCCGGCACAGATACGCAGTATTTT.

V gene TRBV7-8 combines with J gene TRBJ2-1, with TRBD2 matching over 8 bases. The CDR3 extends over 14 amino acids. Trimming took 8 bases from V and 5 from J; bases not matched to a gene: 8. Per germline, CDR1 SGHVS and CDR2 FQNEAQ. The CDR3 DNA sequence: TGTGCCAGCTCCTCCCCGGGAGGGAACAATGAGCAGTTCTTC. Its translation is CASSSPGGNNEQFF.

Remarks on this clone: Other DNA sequences in this specimen translate into the identical CDR3. The chain recombines TRBV9 with TRBJ1-3, with D possibly TRBD1 on 5 matching bases. The CDR3 is made up of 15 amino acids. CDR1 is SGDLS and CDR2 is YYNGEE in the germline V gene. Between the trimmed V and J ends, which lost 0 bases and 2 bases, there was a span of 9 bases. CDR3 region: CASSVVWGAGNTIYF. CDR3 in DNA: TGTGCCAGCAGCGTAGTCTGGGGGGCTGGAAACACCATATATTTT.

The chain recombines TRBV19 with TRBJ1-2, with D possibly being TRBD1 (5 bases). Germline V CDR1 and CDR2: LNHDA, SQIVND (reference sequence). The CDR3 length is 17 residues. V was pared by 10 bases and J by 4 bases, with 28 bases between. The CDR3 nucleotides are TGTGCCACCCGAGGGTGGCAGGGTAATGGGGAAGTCTATGGCTACACCTTC. It yields the protein CATRGWQGNGEVYGYTF.

The V call is TRBV28, the J call TRBJ1-1; TRBD1 aligns across 8 bases. Germline values: CDR1 MDHEN, CDR2 SYDVKM. The V and J ends lost 4 bases and 2 bases, in that order; junction bases with no gene match: 6. This CDR3 has 15 amino acids. CDR3 DNA sequence: TGTGCCAGCAGTTACTCGGGACAGGCTAACACTGAAGCTTTCTTT. It specifies CASSYSGQANTEAFF. Together with reference TRBV28 and TRBJ1-1, the CDR3 gives the full variable domain: DVKVTQSSRYLVKRTGEKVFLECVQDMDHENMFWYRQDPGLGLRLIYFSYDVKMKEKGDIPEGYSVSREKKERFSLILESASTNQTSMYLCASSYSGQANTEAFFGQGTRLTVV.

The chain joins TRBV6-1 to TRBJ2-2; maybe TRBD1 (6 bases). The CDR3 is 17 residues long. Trimming took off 0 bases at V and 5 bases at J, with 16 bases between the two ends. Germline V gene data show CDR1 as MNHNS and CDR2 as SASEGT. CDR3 in DNA: TGTGCCAGCAGTGAAGCGCCGGGACATACAATGACCGGGGAGCTGTTTTTT. It codes for CASSEAPGHTMTGELFF.

V is TRBV29-1 and J is TRBJ1-5; the match to TRBD1 covers 9 bases. V dropped 4 bases and J dropped 4; count of bases not matched to a gene: 11. The CDR3 sequence is 16 residues long. The germline V gene encodes CDR1 SQVTM and CDR2 ANQGSEA. As DNA, the CDR3 is TGCAGCGTTGTATTCCCCCCTGGACAGGGGAATCAGCCCCAGCATTTT. It codes for CSVVFPPGQGNQPQHF. The full variable domain, in which reference TRBV29-1 and TRBJ1-5 provide the parts outside the CDR3, is SAVISQKPSRDICQRGTSLTIQCQVDSQVTMMFWYRQQPGQSLTLIATANQGSEATYESGFVIDKFPISRPNLTFSTLTVSNMSPEDSSIYLCSVVFPPGQGNQPQHFGDGTRLSIL.

The rearrangement uses TRBV6-6 and TRBJ2-7, with 11 bases identical to TRBD2. V was clipped by 8 bases and J by 1 base; unmatched bases: 4. The CDR3 consists of 14 residues. Germline assignment: CDR1 MNHNY and CDR2 SVGAGI (reference sequence). The CDR3 bases are TGTGCCAGCCAACTAGCGGGGGTTTCCTACGAGCAGTACTTC. Translation gives CASQLAGVSYEQYF.

The V gene is TRBV5-6, the J gene TRBJ1-6; D is undetermined. This CDR3 spans 13 amino acids. Germline V lookup: CDR1 SGHDT, CDR2 YYEEEE. Trimming stripped 4 bases from V and 10 bases from J, with 12 bases between. CDR3 in DNA: TGTGCCAGCAGCCCCCATGGTCGCTCACCCCTCCACTTT. This codes for CASSPHGRSPLHF.

As concerns this clone: In the same sample, other DNA sequences code for this CDR3. The chain combines TRBV2 with TRBJ1-5, with 7 bases matching TRBD1. V trimming: 4 bases; J trimming: 4 bases; junction bases outside the gene matches: 4. The germline gives CDR1 SNHLY, CDR2 FYNNEI. CDR3 length: 14 residues. DNA of the CDR3: TGTGCCAGCAGTGGACAGGGAGGTAATCAGCCCCAGCATTTT. Residues: CASSGQGGNQPQHF. The whole variable domain, filled in from reference TRBV2 and TRBJ1-5, reads EPEVTQTPSHQVTQMGQEVILRCVPISNHLYFYWYRQILGQKVEFLVSFYNNEISEKSEIFDDQFSVERPDGSNFTLKIRSTKLEDSAMYFCASSGQGGNQPQHFGDGTRLSIL.

This clone is a singleton in its sample. The chain joins TRBV19 to TRBJ2-7, with 8 bases that match TRBD2. In germline, CDR1 is LNHDA, CDR2 SQIVND (reference sequence). The CDR3 loop spans 15 amino acids. The junction had 8 bases not matched to a gene; V was cut back by 5 bases and J by 2 bases. The CDR3 nucleotides read TGTGCCAGTAGTCGCTCGGGAGGGCAGGCCTACGAGCAGTACTTC. Translated, it gives CASSRSGGQAYEQYF. Combining the CDR3 with reference TRBV19 and TRBJ2-7 gives the whole variable domain DGGITQSPKYLFRKEGQNVTLSCEQNLNHDAMYWYRQDPGQGLRLIYYSQIVNDFQKGDIAEGYSVSREKKESFPLTVTSAQKNPTAFYLCASSRSGGQAYEQYFGPGTRLTVT.

The chain joins TRBV2 to TRBJ2-2, with no clear D. V was shortened by 4 bases and J by 1 base, with 13 bases between the two germline ends. CDR3 length: 16 amino acids. Germline V gives CDR1 SNHLY, CDR2 FYNNEI. CDR3 loop: CASSVEGPGNTGELFF. Written as DNA, the CDR3 is TGTGCCAGCAGTGTTGAAGGCCCGGGGAACACCGGGGAGCTGTTTTTT.

This clone was found once. This rearrangement joins TRBV9 to TRBJ1-1; D gene ambiguous. Germline CDR1 reads SGDLS; CDR2 reads YYNGEE. Trimming removed 2 bases at V and 3 bases at J, with 11 bases between. The CDR3 consists of 14 residues. CDR3 protein: CASSVTLRDTEAFF. CDR3 sequence (DNA): TGTGCCAGCAGCGTGACCTTAAGGGACACTGAAGCTTTCTTT. Drawing the rest from reference TRBV9 and TRBJ1-1, the complete variable domain is DSGVTQTPKHLITATGQRVTLRCSPRSGDLSVYWYQQSLDQGLQFLIQYYNGEERAKGNILERFSAQQFPDLHSELNLSSLELGDSALYFCASSVTLRDTEAFFGQGTRLTVV.

DNA for the CDR3: TGCGCCAGCAGCTTGTTCGGTAGCGGGGCACCGAGGACGCAGTATTTT. As protein: CASSLFGSGAPRTQYF. The V gene is TRBV5-1, the J gene TRBJ2-3; 8 bases match TRBD2. CDR1 and CDR2 from the germline V gene are SGHRS and YFSETQ. Unmatched junction bases numbered 13, after V lost 1 base and J lost 9 bases. There are 16 residues in the CDR3.

This sequence joins TRBV7-9 and TRBJ2-7; a weak D match, TRBD2 (5 bases). The germline CDR1 and CDR2 sequences are SEHNR and FQNEAQ (reference sequence). The V gene lost 3 bases and the J gene lost 3 bases, with 9 bases spanning the gap. CDR3 length: 13 residues. The DNA for the CDR3 is TGTGCCAGCAGCTTGACGGAGGTCTACGAGCAGTACTTC. Translation: CASSLTEVYEQYF.

This clone was seen many times. The chain is built from TRBV7-9 and TRBJ1-1; D is ambiguous. The ends were cut back, 0 bases at V and 6 bases at J, with 8 bases in the middle. CDR1 and CDR2 (germline): SEHNR, FQNEAQ (reference sequence). There are 13 residues in the CDR3. CDR3 nucleotide sequence: TGTGCCAGCAGCTTAGCGCTGTGGGCTGAAGCTTTCTTT. It yields the protein CASSLALWAEAFF.

This sequence joins TRBV9 and TRBJ1-3, with a weak D call TRBD1 (6 bases). Germline V gene lookup returns CDR1 SGDLS and CDR2 YYNGEE. This CDR3 has 15 residues. V lost 7 bases, J lost 0 bases, and 14 bases lay in between. As DNA, the CDR3 is TGTGCCAGCTCACAGGGCCAACCCTCTGGAAACACCATATATTTT. Translation: CASSQGQPSGNTIYF.

This chain links TRBV5-4 with TRBJ2-5, with 9 positions matching TRBD2. The CDR3 has 16 residues. V shed 3 bases and J 5 bases; nucleotides not matched to a gene: 11. The V gene's germline CDR1 is SGHNT and CDR2 YYREEE (reference sequence). CDR3: CASSSRIAGDGETQYF. The CDR3 DNA reads TGTGCCAGCAGCTCCCGGATAGCGGGGGACGGGGAGACCCAGTACTTC.

This chain uses TRBV5-1 with TRBJ2-1; 8 bases map to TRBD2. Looked up from germline, CDR1 is SGHRS and CDR2 is YFSETQ. V shed 0 bases, J shed 5 bases, and the junction held 4 bases outside the gene matches. This CDR3 contains 15 residues. The CDR3 here is CASSLDAGGNNEQFF. The CDR3 DNA reads as TGCGCCAGCAGCTTGGATGCGGGAGGAAACAATGAGCAGTTCTTC.

V and J are TRBV5-1 and TRBJ2-7; D gene ambiguous. Germline lookup yields CDR1 SGHRS and CDR2 YFSETQ. The CDR3 has 12 residues. V lost 3 bases, J lost 4 bases, and 8 bases lay in between. Here the CDR3 DNA reads TGCGCCAGCAGCTCAAGCGAGTACGAGCAGTACTTC. The encoded protein is CASSSSEYEQYF.

The J gene is TRBJ2-7, the V gene TRBV19, with D perhaps TRBD2 (5 bases). Between the trimmed V and J ends, which lost 5 bases and 6 bases, there was a span of 14 bases. This CDR3 comprises 13 residues. Germline lookup yields CDR1 LNHDA and CDR2 SQIVND (reference sequence). The CDR3 bases are TGTGCCAGTAGTCTACGGGAAGGTCTCGAGCAGTACTTC. Translation: CASSLREGLEQYF. Filled out from reference TRBV19 and TRBJ2-7, the complete variable domain reads DGGITQSPKYLFRKEGQNVTLSCEQNLNHDAMYWYRQDPGQGLRLIYYSQIVNDFQKGDIAEGYSVSREKKESFPLTVTSAQKNPTAFYLCASSLREGLEQYFGPGTRLTVT.

This clone was observed a few times. The V and J genes are TRBV30 and TRBJ2-7; 10 nucleotides align to TRBD2. Trimming cost V 0 bases and J 12 bases; bases outside gene matches: 5. The CDR3 runs 12 residues. Germline-derived CDR1 and CDR2 are GTSNPN and SVGIG (reference sequence). CDR3 DNA sequence: TGTGCCTGGAGTGTATCCAGCGGGGGGGTGTACTTC. Amino acids: CAWSVSSGGVYF. Combining the CDR3 with reference TRBV30 and TRBJ2-7 gives the whole variable domain SQTIHQWPATLVQPVGSPLSLECTVEGTSNPNLYWYRQAAGRGLQLLFYSVGIGQISSEVPQNLSASRPQDRQFILSSKKLLLSDSGFYLCAWSVSSGGVYFGPGTRLTVT.